These T cell receptor beta chains were read from a single sample in a study of CD8 T cells in ankylosing spondylitis. MiXCR, applied by TCRdb to the 5' RACE reads, yields one record per CDR3 protein. Altogether around 320,000 distinct CDR3 sequences are present, less than 25% being singletons, with the ten largest covering about 3.5%. The sequencing sample was made of blood, either unsorted or a sorted T cell fraction (not recorded which). These receptors all stem from a female donor with ankylosing spondylitis or in good health (not recorded which). Both conserved end residues are part of each CDR3.

>15|TRBJ2-3|TRBV5-1
CASSHYREETDTQYF
>15|TRBJ2-3|TRBV24-1
CATSDPGQITDTQYF
>18|TRBJ2-3|TRBV4-1
CASSQVAGASSSTDTQYF
>15|TRBJ1-2|TRBV9
CASSVARGSNYGYTF
>11|TRBJ1-1|TRBV20-1
CSAGTGTEAFF
>19|TRBJ2-2|TRBV11-2
CASSLIRSPRRANTGELFF
>15|TRBJ2-1|TRBV9
CASTRTSGLLDEQFF
>16|TRBJ1-4|TRBV6-5
CASSYSLGVRGEKLFF
>14|TRBJ2-5|TRBV7-9
CASSVHSGQETQYF
>13|TRBJ1-5|TRBV6-2/TRBV6-3
CASRRGTAQPQHF
>13|TRBJ2-1|TRBV24-1
CATSSGSRNEQFF
>14|TRBJ2-5|TRBV6-5
CASSSASGSETQYF
>13|TRBJ2-7|TRBV6-5
CASYRDRDHEQYF
>14|TRBJ2-7|TRBV15
CATSRDRAAYEQYF
>14|TRBJ2-3|TRBV24-1
CATGQRERTDTQYF
>15|TRBJ2-1|TRBV7-2
CASSGQSYSNNEQFF
>15|TRBJ2-5|TRBV6-2/TRBV6-3
CASTQTSGRARTQYF
>16|TRBJ2-1|TRBV28
CASSFSLAGGHNEQFF
>13|TRBJ1-6|TRBV20-1
CSALTGANSPLHF
>13|TRBJ1-1|TRBV12-3/TRBV12-4
CASRPNRNTEAFF
>13|TRBJ2-7|TRBV7-3
CASSPDVGYEQYF
>14|TRBJ2-7|TRBV2
CASSVDRRAYEQYF
>11|TRBJ1-1|TRBV6-2/TRBV6-3
CASGRAAEAFF
>13|TRBJ1-2|TRBV30
CAWSVRRDYGYTF
>18|TRBJ2-3|TRBV11-2
CASSSLAGGPRVPDTQYF
>13|TRBJ2-2|TRBV19
CASRTGQAGELFF
>15|TRBJ2-7|TRBV5-1
CASSLDGGGSYEQYF
>12|TRBJ2-7|TRBV4-2
CASGPGRLKQYF
>15|TRBJ2-1|TRBV7-2
CASSLRLAGGNEQFF
>12|TRBJ2-7|TRBV20-1
CSARGADYEQYF
>17|TRBJ2-2|TRBV20-1
CSARDPTSGRDTGELFF
>18|TRBJ1-5|TRBV12-5
CASGLALTGVKGNQPQHF
>14|TRBJ2-4|TRBV29-1
CSVSELGQINIQYF
>14|TRBJ1-2|TRBV2
CASREDSLLYGYTF
>15|TRBJ2-5|TRBV6-5
CASSYGDREQETQYF
>16|TRBJ2-5|TRBV12-3/TRBV12-4
CASSLYSGRSPETQYF
>14|TRBJ2-1|TRBV10-3
CAISAPPGWNEQFF
>17|TRBJ2-6|TRBV12-3/TRBV12-4
CASSPQGQTAGANVLTF
>15|TRBJ1-2|TRBV6-5
CASSYSLGQGGGYTF
>14|TRBJ1-3|TRBV6-1
CASSPVVTGNTIYF
>15|TRBJ1-5|TRBV6-1
CASTEGWGIGQPQHF
>14|TRBJ2-3|TRBV12-3/TRBV12-4
CASSRLAVTDTQYF
>11|TRBJ2-1|TRBV29-1
CSVSFRDEQFF
>12|TRBJ2-5|TRBV10-3
CAISASQETQYF
>18|TRBJ2-6|TRBV12-3/TRBV12-4
CASSRGNRGGSGANVLTF
>15|TRBJ2-3|TRBV19
CASSIESGSADTQYF
>15|TRBJ2-3|TRBV6-2/TRBV6-3
CASSYGSIGTDTQYF